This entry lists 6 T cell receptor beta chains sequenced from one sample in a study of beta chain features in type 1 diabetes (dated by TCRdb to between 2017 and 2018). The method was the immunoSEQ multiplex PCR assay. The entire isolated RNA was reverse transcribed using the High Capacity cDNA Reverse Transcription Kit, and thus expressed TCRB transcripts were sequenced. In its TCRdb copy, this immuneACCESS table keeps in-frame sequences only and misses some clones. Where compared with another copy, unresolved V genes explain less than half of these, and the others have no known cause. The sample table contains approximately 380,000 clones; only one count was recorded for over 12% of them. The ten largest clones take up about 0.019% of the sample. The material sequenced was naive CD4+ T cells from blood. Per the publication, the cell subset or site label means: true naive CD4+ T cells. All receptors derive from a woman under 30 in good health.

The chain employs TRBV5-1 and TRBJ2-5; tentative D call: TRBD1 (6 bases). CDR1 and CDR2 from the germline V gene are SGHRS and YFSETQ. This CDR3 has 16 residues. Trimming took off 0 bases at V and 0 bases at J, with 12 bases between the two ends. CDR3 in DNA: TGCGCCAGCAGCTTGGAAACTACAGGGTACCAAGAGACCCAGTACTTC. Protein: CASSLETTGYQETQYF. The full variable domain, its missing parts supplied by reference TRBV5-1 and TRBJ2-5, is KAGVTQTPRYLIKTRGQQVTLSCSPISGHRSVSWYQQTPGQGLQFLFEYFSETQRNKGNFPGRFSGRQFSNSRSEMNVSTLELGDSALYLCASSLETTGYQETQYFGPGTRLLVL.

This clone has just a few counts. The CDR3 sequence: CASGRGPRTQYF. The CDR3 nucleotides are TGTGCCAGCGGCAGGGGTCCTAGGACCCAGTACTTC. J is TRBJ2-5 and V is TRBV7-6; D possibly corresponds to TRBD1 (6 bases). V lost 8 bases to trimming and J lost 7 bases, with 14 bases between them. Per the germline V gene, CDR1 is SGHVS and CDR2 is FNYEAQ. The CDR3 sequence is 12 residues long.

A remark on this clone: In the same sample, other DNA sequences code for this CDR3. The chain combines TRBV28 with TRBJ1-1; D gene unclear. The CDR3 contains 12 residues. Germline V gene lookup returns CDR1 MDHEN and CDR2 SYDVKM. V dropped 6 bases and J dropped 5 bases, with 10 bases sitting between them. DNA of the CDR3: TGTGCCAGCAGCCTAGGGAGGACTGAAGCTTTCTTT. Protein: CASSLGRTEAFF. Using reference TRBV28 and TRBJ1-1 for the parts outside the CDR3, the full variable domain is DVKVTQSSRYLVKRTGEKVFLECVQDMDHENMFWYRQDPGLGLRLIYFSYDVKMKEKGDIPEGYSVSREKKERFSLILESASTNQTSMYLCASSLGRTEAFFGQGTRLTVV.

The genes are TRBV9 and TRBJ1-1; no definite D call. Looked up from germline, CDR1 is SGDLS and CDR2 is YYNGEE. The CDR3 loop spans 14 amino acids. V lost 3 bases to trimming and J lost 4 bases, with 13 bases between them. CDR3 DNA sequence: TGTGCCAGCAGCGGTTCGACTTTCGGCACTGAAGCTTTCTTT. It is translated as CASSGSTFGTEAFF.

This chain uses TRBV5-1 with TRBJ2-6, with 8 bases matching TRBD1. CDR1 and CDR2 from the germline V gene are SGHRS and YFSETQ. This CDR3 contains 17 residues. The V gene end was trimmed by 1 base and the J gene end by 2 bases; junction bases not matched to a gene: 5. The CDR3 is CASSLSGTGTGANVLTF. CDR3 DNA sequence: TGCGCCAGCAGCTTGTCCGGGACAGGTACTGGGGCCAACGTCCTGACTTTC.

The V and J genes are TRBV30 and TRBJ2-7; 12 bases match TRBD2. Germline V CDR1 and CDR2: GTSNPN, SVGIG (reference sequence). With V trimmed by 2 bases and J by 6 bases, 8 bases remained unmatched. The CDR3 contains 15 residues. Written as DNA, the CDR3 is TGTGCCTGGAGTCTAGCGGGAGGGCCATTTCGCGAGCAGTACTTC. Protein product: CAWSLAGGPFREQYF.